These T cell receptor beta chains were read from a single sample in a study of T cell responses to AZD1222 COVID-19 vaccine. Using immunoSEQ multiplex PCR, the repertoire was profiled, and TCRdb retains in-frame clones only, with some absent. Here the sample spans 150,000 to 200,000 clones, about 89% being singletons. The specimen was peripheral blood, collected on day 0 of AZD1222 vaccination. The source of these receptors is an adult in good health. CDR3s include the opening cysteine and the closing phenylalanine or tryptophan. D genes are given only for firm matches. For some rows the clone size is stated as once, few or many, or as a class when expanded; others skip it.

J gene | V gene | clone size | D gene | CDR3 DNA | CDR3 protein
TRBJ2-5 | TRBV29-1 | . | TRBD2 | TGCAGCGTTAAAATTCTGCGGGGGGGCCAAGAGACCCAGTACTTC | CSVKILRGGQETQYF
TRBJ2-5 | TRBV7-9 | . | TRBD2 | TGTGCCAGCAGCTTAGGGGCTAGCGGGGGAGCTGGGGAGACCCAGTACTTC | CASSLGASGGAGETQYF
TRBJ1-6 | TRBV6-2/TRBV6-3 | . | . | TGTGCCAGCAGTTACCCTGTTGGCGGTAATTCACCCCTCCACTTT | CASSYPVGGNSPLHF
TRBJ2-3 | TRBV28 | . | TRBD2 | TGTGCCAGCACGAGCGGGGTAAGCACAGATACGCAGTATTTT | CASTSGVSTDTQYF
TRBJ1-1 | TRBV6-5 | . | . | TGTGCCAGCAGTTACTCTTCGGCAGTAAACACTGAAGCTTTCTTT | CASSYSSAVNTEAFF
TRBJ1-4 | TRBV9 | few | . | TGTGCCAGCAGCGTCGATCACGCAACTAATGAAAAACTGTTTTTT | CASSVDHATNEKLFF
TRBJ1-1 | TRBV6-5 | . | . | TGTGCCAGCGTCGGGCGGGGCAGGAGCACTGAAGCTTTCTTT | CASVGRGRSTEAFF
TRBJ2-2 | TRBV7-2 | . | . | TGTGCCAGCAGCGTGACTAACAGCGGGGAGCTGTTTTTT | CASSVTNSGELFF
TRBJ2-7 | TRBV6-5 | once | . | TGTGCCAGCAGTTACTCCGGGGACCCAACCTACGAGCAGTACTTC | CASSYSGDPTYEQYF
TRBJ2-7 | TRBV15 | . | . | TGTGCCACCAGCAGGATACAGGGTGCTAGGAACGAGCAGTACTTC | CATSRIQGARNEQYF
TRBJ2-3 | TRBV7-8 | once | TRBD2 | TGTGCCAGCAGCTATAGCGGGACGGGGGGTGGTACGCAGTATTTT | CASSYSGTGGGTQYF
TRBJ1-6 | TRBV28 | . | TRBD1 | TGTGCCAGCAGTTCTCCAGGGACAGGGGGGTTAAATTCACCCCTCCACTTT | CASSSPGTGGLNSPLHF
TRBJ2-7 | TRBV25-1 | . | . | TGTGCCAGCAGTCCCTCCTACGAGCAGTACTTC | CASSPSYEQYF
TRBJ2-1 | TRBV18 | once | . | TGTGCCAGCTCACTAGCTGAAAACTCCTACAATGAGCAGTTCTTC | CASSLAENSYNEQFF
TRBJ2-7 | TRBV6-6 | . | . | TGTGCCAGCAGCCTAGAGAGGTACGAGCAGTACTTC | CASSLERYEQYF
TRBJ1-1 | TRBV18 | . | . | TGTGCCAGCTCACCAAGGACGGTGAACACTGAAGCTTTCTTT | CASSPRTVNTEAFF
TRBJ1-5 | TRBV28 | . | . | TGTGCCAGCAGCTCGGGGAATCAGCCCCAGCATTTT | CASSSGNQPQHF
TRBJ1-6 | TRBV6-5 | . | . | TGTGCCAGCACCCGGGCCGCGAATAATTCACCCCTCCACTTT | CASTRAANNSPLHF
TRBJ2-1 | TRBV7-9 | . | TRBD2 | TGTGCCAGCAGCTCATTCCCCGTGACTAGCGTCTCCTACAATGAGCAGTTCTTC | CASSSFPVTSVSYNEQFF
TRBJ1-2 | TRBV19 | . | TRBD1 | TGTGCCAGTAGTACGACAGGGAGCGGCGTACTAAATGGCTACACCTTC | CASSTTGSGVLNGYTF
TRBJ2-5 | TRBV29-1 | . | . | TGCAGCGTTGAATCGGAGACCCAGTACTTC | CSVESETQYF
TRBJ1-3 | TRBV6-1 | . | TRBD1 | TGTGCCAGCAGTGAAGAGACAGGGAGCGGAAACACCATATATTTT | CASSEETGSGNTIYF
TRBJ2-5 | TRBV11-2 | . | . | TGTGCCAGCAGCCCCTGGGAGACCCAGTACTTC | CASSPWETQYF
TRBJ2-1 | TRBV9 | . | TRBD2 | TGTGCCAGCAGCGTAGAGGAGAGGACTAGCGTCTACAATGAGCAGTTCTTC | CASSVEERTSVYNEQFF
TRBJ1-6 | TRBV28 | . | . | TGTGCCAGCAGTCCCCTAGGGCCAGGTTTAGGGGGTTCACCCCTCCACTTT | CASSPLGPGLGGSPLHF
TRBJ1-4 | TRBV28 | . | . | TGTGCCAGCAGTTTATATAGCCAGCCCTCAAATGAAAAACTGTTTTTT | CASSLYSQPSNEKLFF
TRBJ2-6 | TRBV6-4 | . | . | TGTGCCAGCAGTATTTCGGGTGCTGGGGCCAACGTCCTGACTTTC | CASSISGAGANVLTF
TRBJ1-3 | TRBV12-3/TRBV12-4 | . | . | TGTGCCAGCAGTTTAAGTGTGGGAAACACCATATATTTT | CASSLSVGNTIYF
TRBJ2-6 | TRBV9 | . | . | TGTGCCAGCAGCGTCAGCAGGGAGCCCCTTTCTGGGGCCAACGTCCTGACTTTC | CASSVSREPLSGANVLTF
TRBJ1-5 | TRBV5-8 | . | . | TGTGCCAGCAGCTTGGGGCAGGGGCTTCGCAATCAGCCCCAGCATTTT | CASSLGQGLRNQPQHF
TRBJ1-6 | TRBV28 | . | TRBD1 | TGTGCCAGCAGTTTCCTCGGGACAGGGGGCAATTCACCCCTCCACTTT | CASSFLGTGGNSPLHF
TRBJ1-5 | TRBV28 | . | . | TGTGCCAGCAGCCTAACTGGAAGGGTAGGTGATCAGCCCCAGCATTTT | CASSLTGRVGDQPQHF
TRBJ1-1 | TRBV7-9 | . | . | TGTGCCAGCAGCCCCGAAGCGAGGGGACGGAACACTGAAGCTTTCTTT | CASSPEARGRNTEAFF
TRBJ2-1 | TRBV7-8 | . | . | TGTGCCAGCAGCTTAGAAGGCAATGAGCAGTTCTTC | CASSLEGNEQFF
TRBJ2-4 | TRBV28 | . | TRBD2 | TGTGCCAGCAGTTTGGGACTAAAAGAACGCGGACAGTACTTC | CASSLGLKERGQYF
TRBJ1-4 | TRBV7-2 | . | TRBD1 | TGTGCCAGCAGCTCGACAGGGAGAGAAAAACTGTTTTTT | CASSSTGREKLFF
TRBJ2-5 | TRBV6-5 | once | . | TGTGCCAGCAGGGGCGGAGCCAGAGAGACCCAGTACTTC | CASRGGARETQYF
TRBJ1-2 | TRBV19 | . | . | TGTGCCAGTAGCCCCATGGGACTGCCATCTGGCTACACCTTC | CASSPMGLPSGYTF
TRBJ2-7 | TRBV6-5 | . | . | TGTGCCAGCAGCACGACAGCCTACGAGCAGTACTTC | CASSTTAYEQYF
TRBJ1-1 | TRBV28 | . | . | TGTGCCAGCTCCCGGGAATTGAACACTGAAGCTTTCTTT | CASSRELNTEAFF
TRBJ1-2 | TRBV7-3 | . | . | TGTGCCACTTCCGTGGGGCCCGGAAAGGGCTACACCTTC | CATSVGPGKGYTF
TRBJ1-1 | TRBV4-2 | once | TRBD1 | TGTGCCAGCAGCCGCTCTGGGGAAACAGGGGGTAAGAACACTGAAGCTTTCTTT | CASSRSGETGGKNTEAFF
TRBJ2-3 | TRBV2 | . | . | TGTGCCAGCAGTGAACTGCAGGGGAGCACAGATACGCAGTATTTT | CASSELQGSTDTQYF
TRBJ2-1 | TRBV7-8 | . | . | TGTGCCAGCAGCCCCCTCCTAGGGACGTCCTACAATGAGCAGTTCTTC | CASSPLLGTSYNEQFF
TRBJ1-1 | TRBV24-1 | . | TRBD1 | TGTGCCACCAGGGGACAGGGGGCTGAAGCTTTCTTT | CATRGQGAEAFF
TRBJ1-5 | TRBV27 | . | TRBD1 | TGTGCCAGCAGTTCTGGACAGGGGGGAAATCAGCCCCAGCATTTT | CASSSGQGGNQPQHF